Below, 8 T cell receptor beta chains from the same sample are listed, as sequenced in a study of blood T cell repertoires in COVID-19 (dated by TCRdb to 2020 to 2021). Library prep was done by the immunoSEQ multiplex PCR assay. TCRdb provides this immuneACCESS table in a form limited to in-frame rearrangements. Some clones are lacking; in checked studies, under half of them reflect an unresolved V gene, and why the rest are absent is not known. Within this sample are approximately 210,000 clones, with around four fifths of them counted one time only. The ten largest clones take up about 20% of the sample. What was sequenced was peripheral blood. These receptors came from a man aged 25-40 years with active or convalescent COVID-19.

The gene calls are TRBV28 and TRBJ2-5; unclear D gene. The germline V gene has CDR1 MDHEN and CDR2 SYDVKM. Trimming took off 8 bases at V and 5 bases at J, with 12 bases between the two ends. This CDR3 is 12 amino acids long. CDR3 region: CASYGRPETQYF. In DNA form, the CDR3 reads TGTGCCAGCTATGGGCGACCTGAGACCCAGTACTTC.

The CDR3 region is CASSNVDRGRFMNTEAFF. CDR3 nucleotide sequence: TGTGCCAGCAGCAACGTCGACAGGGGGCGATTCATGAACACTGAAGCTTTCTTT. The rearrangement links TRBV2 to TRBJ1-1; 10 bases are shared with TRBD1. The V and J ends lost 6 bases and 0 bases, in that order; junction bases with no gene match: 13. This CDR3 is built from 18 residues. Germline assignment: CDR1 SNHLY and CDR2 FYNNEI.

This sequence joins TRBV9 and TRBJ1-3; tentative D call: TRBD1 (5 bases). Germline CDR1 and CDR2: SGDLS and YYNGEE. This CDR3 is built from 16 residues. The ends were cut back, 1 base at V and 3 bases at J, with 14 bases in the middle. The CDR3 region has the DNA TGTGCCAGCAGCGTAATTGGCTGGGGCCGTGGAAACACCATATATTTT. Its protein product is CASSVIGWGRGNTIYF.

The CDR3 DNA reads TGTGCCAGCACCACGGACAGGGGGGCAATAGTATATGGCTACACCTTC. This translates into CASTTDRGAIVYGYTF. The chain carries TRBV2 and TRBJ1-2; 10 nucleotides match TRBD1. The CDR3 sequence is 16 residues long. With V trimmed by 7 bases and J by 5 bases, 13 bases remained unmatched. The V gene's germline CDR1 is SNHLY and CDR2 FYNNEI. Based on the CDR3 plus reference TRBV2 and TRBJ1-2, the full variable domain is EPEVTQTPSHQVTQMGQEVILRCVPISNHLYFYWYRQILGQKVEFLVSFYNNEISEKSEIFDDQFSVERPDGSNFTLKIRSTKLEDSAMYFCASTTDRGAIVYGYTFGSGTRLTVV.

The genes are TRBV5-1 and TRBJ2-1; possible D gene TRBD2, 7 bases. With 4 bases removed from V and 3 bases from J, the gap between germline ends came to 14 bases. The CDR3 runs 15 residues. CDR1 and CDR2 (germline): SGHRS, YFSETQ. CDR3 nucleotide sequence: TGCGCCAGCAGCGCCGGGGGGCGCCTCTACAATGAGCAGTTCTTC. As protein: CASSAGGRLYNEQFF.

The chain is built from TRBV7-2 and TRBJ2-2, with a possible D match to TRBD2 (5 bases). Germline lookup yields CDR1 SGHTA and CDR2 FQGNSA. With 5 bases removed from V and 0 bases from J, the gap between germline ends came to 10 bases. The CDR3 totals 15 residues. The CDR3: CASSPTRSNTGELFF. The CDR3 DNA reads TGTGCCAGCAGCCCAACTAGGTCGAACACCGGGGAGCTGTTTTTT.

This clone was observed a few times. The chain uses TRBV27 and TRBJ1-6, with D possibly TRBD1 on 5 matching bases. Germline V lookup: CDR1 MNHEY, CDR2 SMNVEV (reference sequence). This CDR3 region has 14 residues. The V and J ends lost 4 bases and 8 bases respectively, with 12 bases between them. CDR3 in DNA: TGTGCCAGCAGTTCCAGGGTTATGGATTCACCCCTCCACTTT. Translated, it gives CASSSRVMDSPLHF.

The rearrangement links TRBV9 to TRBJ2-7; D remains unclear. CDR3 length: 17 amino acids. CDR1 and CDR2 (germline): SGDLS, YYNGEE. V was clipped by 3 bases and J by 6 bases, with 25 bases between them. CDR3 amino acids: CASSASERGSWVREQYF. The CDR3 DNA reads TGTGCCAGCAGCGCCTCCGAGCGCGGAAGTTGGGTTCGCGAGCAGTACTTC.